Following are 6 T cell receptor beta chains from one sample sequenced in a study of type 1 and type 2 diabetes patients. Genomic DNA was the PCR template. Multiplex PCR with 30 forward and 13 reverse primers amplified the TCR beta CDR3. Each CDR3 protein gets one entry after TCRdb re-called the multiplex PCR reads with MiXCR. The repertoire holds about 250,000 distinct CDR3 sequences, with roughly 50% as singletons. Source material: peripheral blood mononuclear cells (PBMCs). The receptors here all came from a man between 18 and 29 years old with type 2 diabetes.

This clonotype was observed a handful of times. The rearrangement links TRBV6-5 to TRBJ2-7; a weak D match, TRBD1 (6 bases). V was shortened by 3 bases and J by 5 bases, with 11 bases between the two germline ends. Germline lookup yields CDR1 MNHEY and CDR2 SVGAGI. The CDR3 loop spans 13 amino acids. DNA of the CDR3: TGTGCCAGCAGTTATTCGAACAGGGACGAGCAGTACTTC. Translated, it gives CASSYSNRDEQYF.

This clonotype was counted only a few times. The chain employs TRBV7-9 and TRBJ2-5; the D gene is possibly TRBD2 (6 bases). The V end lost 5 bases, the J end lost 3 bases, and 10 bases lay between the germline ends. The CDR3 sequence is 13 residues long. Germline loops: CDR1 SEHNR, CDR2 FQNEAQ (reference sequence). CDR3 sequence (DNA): TGTGCCAGCAGCCTTAGCGGAGAAGAGACCCAGTACTTC. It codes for CASSLSGEETQYF. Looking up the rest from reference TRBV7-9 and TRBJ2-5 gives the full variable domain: DTGVSQNPRHKITKRGQNVTFRCDPISEHNRLYWYRQTLGQGPEFLTYFQNEAQLEKSRLLSDRFSAERPKGSFSTLEIQRTEQGDSAMYLCASSLSGEETQYFGPGTRLLVL.

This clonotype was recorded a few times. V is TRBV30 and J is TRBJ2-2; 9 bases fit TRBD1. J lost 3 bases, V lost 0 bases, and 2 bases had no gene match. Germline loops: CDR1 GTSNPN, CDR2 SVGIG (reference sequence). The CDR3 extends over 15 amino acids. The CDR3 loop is CAWSVGDRDTGELFF. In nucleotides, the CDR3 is TGTGCCTGGAGTGTAGGGGACAGGGACACCGGGGAGCTGTTTTTT.

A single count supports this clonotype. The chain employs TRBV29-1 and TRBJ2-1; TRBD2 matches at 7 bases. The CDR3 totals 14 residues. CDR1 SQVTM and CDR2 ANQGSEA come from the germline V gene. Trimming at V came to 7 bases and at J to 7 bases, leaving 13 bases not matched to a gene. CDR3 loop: CSANGGTGGNEQFF. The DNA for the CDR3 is TGCAGCGCAAACGGGGGGACTGGTGGTAATGAGCAGTTCTTC.

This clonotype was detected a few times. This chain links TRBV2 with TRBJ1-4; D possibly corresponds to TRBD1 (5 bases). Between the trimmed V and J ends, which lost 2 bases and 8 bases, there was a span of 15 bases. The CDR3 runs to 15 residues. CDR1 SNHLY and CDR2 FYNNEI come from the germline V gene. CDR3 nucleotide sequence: TGTGCCAGCAGTGAATTTCAGGTCGGGGGGGAAAAACTGTTTTTT. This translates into CASSEFQVGGEKLFF.

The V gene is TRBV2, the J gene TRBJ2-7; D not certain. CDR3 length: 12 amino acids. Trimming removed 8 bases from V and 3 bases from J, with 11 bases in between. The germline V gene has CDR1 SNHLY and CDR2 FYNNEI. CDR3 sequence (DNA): TGTGCCAGCGGTGGGCGTATCTACGAGCAGTACTTC. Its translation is CASGGRIYEQYF.